The 14 T cell receptor beta chains presented below share a single source sample, sequenced in a study of molecular identifiers for immune sequencing clone quantification. MiXCR was run by TCRdb on the PCR reads, yielding one entry per CDR3 protein. The sample lists approximately 59,000 distinct CDR3 sequences; around a sixth were seen once. The sequenced sample consisted of naive CD8+ T cells from blood, with Jurkat cell RNA spiked in. As for subset: FACS-sorted CD8+CD4-CCR7+CD45RA+ naive T cells. The receptors derive from a human donor in good health. Some libraries in this study had Jurkat cell RNA spiked in.

Comments on this clonotype: A much larger clone differs by one base, so this may be a read error. The chain has TRBV20-1 and TRBJ2-7, with TRBD1 as a possible D gene (6 bases). This CDR3 spans 13 amino acids. Looked up from germline, CDR1 is DFQATT and CDR2 is SNEGSKA (reference sequence). The V end was cut by 6 bases, the J end by 5 bases, with 17 bases between. CDR3 DNA sequence: TGCAGTGCCACGGGACATGGGTCCCACGAGCAGTACTTC. It encodes CSATGHGSHEQYF.

This clonotype was detected many times. The V call is TRBV6-2 or TRBV6-3, the J call TRBJ2-6, with D possibly TRBD1 on 6 matching bases. V lost 6 bases and J 2 bases, leaving 17 bases between the germline ends. The CDR3 has 17 residues. Germline CDR1 is MNHEY and CDR2 is SVGEGT. The CDR3 is CASSGQSDWAGANVLTF. CDR3 DNA sequence: TGTGCCAGCAGCGGACAGTCCGACTGGGCTGGGGCCAACGTCCTGACTTTC.

V and J are TRBV18 and TRBJ2-7; 10 positions agree with TRBD2. Germline values: CDR1 KGHSH, CDR2 LQKENI. The CDR3 totals 18 residues. The J segment lost 5 bases and the V segment lost 2 bases, leaving 15 bases of the junction unmatched. CDR3 in DNA: TGTGCCAGCTCACCAGAGGTGCTAGCGGGAGAAGGGGGCCACGAGCAGTACTTC. Its translation is CASSPEVLAGEGGHEQYF.

At least ten counts were recorded for this clonotype. CDR3 coding DNA: TGTGCCAGCAGCCAAGCGCCTAGCGACGGGGAGCTGTTTTTT. It codes for CASSQAPSDGELFF. This chain links TRBV14 with TRBJ2-2; D is possibly TRBD2 (6 bases). The CDR3 spans 14 residues. V shed 1 base and J shed 7 bases, with 10 bases lying between them. Looked up from germline, CDR1 is SGHDN and CDR2 is FVKESK.

This clonotype turned up a few times. The rearrangement uses TRBV24-1 and TRBJ1-2, with 7 nucleotides matching TRBD1. The CDR3 is 15 residues long. Per germline, CDR1 KGHDR and CDR2 SFDVKD. The V and J ends lost 3 bases and 8 bases, in that order; junction bases with no gene match: 11. Here the CDR3 DNA reads TGTGCCACCAGTGATGAGACAGGGAGGCGCGACGGCTACACCTTC. Protein product: CATSDETGRRDGYTF.

Many counts were recorded for this clonotype. The J gene is TRBJ2-7, the V gene TRBV6-5; 8 bases fit TRBD2. V dropped 2 bases and J dropped 5; count of bases not matched to a gene: 5. CDR1 MNHEY and CDR2 SVGAGI come from the germline V gene. This CDR3 is 14 amino acids long. CDR3 region: CASSYSGSTDEQYF. The CDR3 DNA sequence: TGTGCCAGCAGTTACAGCGGGAGCACGGACGAGCAGTACTTC.

This clonotype has at least ten counts. V gene TRBV27 combines with J gene TRBJ2-1, with D perhaps TRBD2 (5 bases). V lost 5 bases to trimming and J lost 2 bases, with 16 bases between them. Germline loops: CDR1 MNHEY, CDR2 SMNVEV (reference sequence). The CDR3 extends over 16 amino acids. CDR3 residues: CASSPLELVAYNEQFF. The CDR3 nucleotides are TGTGCCAGCAGTCCCCTGGAACTAGTTGCCTACAATGAGCAGTTCTTC.

This clonotype was seen many times. The chain couples TRBV10-3 to TRBJ2-6; TRBD1 matches 9 bases. V lost 2 bases, J lost 3 bases, and 8 bases stayed unmatched. This CDR3 has 18 amino acids. CDR1 and CDR2 (germline): ENHRY, SYGVKD. The CDR3 spells CAISENLQGAHGANVLTF. For the CDR3, the DNA is TGTGCCATCAGTGAGAATCTACAGGGGGCGCATGGGGCCAACGTCCTGACTTTC.

As regards this clonotype: A much larger clone lies one base from this, so it may be a read error. This CDR3 is CASRPDTTYEQYF. The CDR3 region has the DNA TGTGCCAGCAGACCCGACACCACCTACGAGCAGTACTTC. The chain uses TRBV12-3 or TRBV12-4 and TRBJ2-7; D unresolved. V was pared by 6 bases and J by 2 bases, with 11 bases between. CDR3 size: 13 residues.

This clonotype came up a few times. The chain is built from TRBV27 and TRBJ1-3; D is ambiguous. The CDR3 totals 16 residues. Per the germline V gene, CDR1 is MNHEY and CDR2 is SMNVEV (reference sequence). Trimming stripped 9 bases from V and 0 bases from J, with 18 bases between. This CDR3 is CARPDGELLSGNTIYF. Here the CDR3 DNA reads TGTGCCAGACCCGACGGGGAATTACTCTCTGGAAACACCATATATTTT.

The V and J genes are TRBV12-5 and TRBJ2-7; TRBD1 matches at 8 bases. The V gene's germline CDR1 is LGHNT and CDR2 FRNRAP. Trimming took 2 bases from V and 3 from J; bases not matched to a gene: 9. CDR3 length equals 16 residues. The CDR3 spells CASGLRETGGIYEQYF. The CDR3 DNA reads TGTGCTAGTGGTTTGAGAGAAACAGGGGGAATCTACGAGCAGTACTTC.

This clonotype was seen more than once but under ten times. A read error may explain this, as a much larger clone is one base away. This sequence joins TRBV11-2 and TRBJ2-7; tentatively, D is TRBD2 (6 bases). The CDR3 runs 14 residues. Germline CDR1 and CDR2: SGHAT and FQNNGV. The CDR3 DNA sequence: TGTGCCGGCAGCTCCGGCTCGGAGGGCTACGAGCAGTACTTC. This translates into CAGSSGSEGYEQYF.

This clonotype was counted ten times or more. V is TRBV24-1 and J is TRBJ2-3, with 11 positions matching TRBD2. Germline V gene data show CDR1 as KGHDR and CDR2 as SFDVKD. J was trimmed by 4 bases and V by 3 bases; bases with no gene match: 5. The CDR3 totals 16 residues. CDR3 loop: CATSDGTSGLSDTQYF. CDR3 nucleotides: TGTGCCACCAGTGATGGGACTAGCGGTTTGTCAGATACGCAGTATTTT.

The sample holds many counts of this clonotype. V and J are TRBV7-9 and TRBJ2-5, with D perhaps matching TRBD2 (6 bases). CDR1 is SEHNR, CDR2 FQNEAQ, per germline (reference sequence). The ends were cut back, 5 bases at V and 5 bases at J, with 27 bases in the middle. The CDR3 has 18 residues. In DNA, the CDR3 is TGTGCCAGCAGCCCGGCGGGGTCGGCCCTTAACCGCCGGGAGACCCAGTACTTC. As protein: CASSPAGSALNRRETQYF.